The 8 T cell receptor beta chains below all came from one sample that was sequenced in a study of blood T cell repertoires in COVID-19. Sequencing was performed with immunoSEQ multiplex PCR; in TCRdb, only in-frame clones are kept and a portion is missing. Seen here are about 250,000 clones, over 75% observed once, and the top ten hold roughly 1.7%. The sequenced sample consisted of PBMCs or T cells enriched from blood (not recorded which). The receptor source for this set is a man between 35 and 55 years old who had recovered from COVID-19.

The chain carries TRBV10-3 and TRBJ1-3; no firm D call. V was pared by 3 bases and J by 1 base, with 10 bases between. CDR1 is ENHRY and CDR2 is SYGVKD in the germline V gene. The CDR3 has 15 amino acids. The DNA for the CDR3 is TGTGCCATCAGTGATAGCAGCGCATCTGGAAACACCATATATTTT. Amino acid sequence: CAISDSSASGNTIYF.

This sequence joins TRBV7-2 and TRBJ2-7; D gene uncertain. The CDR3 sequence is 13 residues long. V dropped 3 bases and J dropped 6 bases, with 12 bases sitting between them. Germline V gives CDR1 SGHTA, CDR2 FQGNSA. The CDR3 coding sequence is TGTGCCAGCAGCTTCATGGGCGCTCCCGAGCAGTACTTC. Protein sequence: CASSFMGAPEQYF.

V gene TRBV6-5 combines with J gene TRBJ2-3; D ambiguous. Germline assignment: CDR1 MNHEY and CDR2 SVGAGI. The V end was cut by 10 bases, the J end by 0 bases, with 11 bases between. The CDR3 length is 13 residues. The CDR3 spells CATQRSSTDTQYF. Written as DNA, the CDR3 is TGTGCCACCCAGAGGTCTAGCACAGATACGCAGTATTTT.

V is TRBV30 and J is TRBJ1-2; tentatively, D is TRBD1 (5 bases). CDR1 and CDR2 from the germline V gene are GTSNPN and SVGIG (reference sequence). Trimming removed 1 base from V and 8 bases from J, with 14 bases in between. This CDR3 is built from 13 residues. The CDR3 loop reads CAWSDSGDRGYTF. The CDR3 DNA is TGTGCCTGGAGTGACTCGGGGGACCGGGGCTACACCTTC.

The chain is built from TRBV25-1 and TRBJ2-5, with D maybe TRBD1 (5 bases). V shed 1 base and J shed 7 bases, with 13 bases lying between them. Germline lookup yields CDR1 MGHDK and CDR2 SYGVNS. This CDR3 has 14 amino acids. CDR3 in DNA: TGTGCCAGCAGTGAATCCAGCAGGGCGTTGACCCAGTACTTC. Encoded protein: CASSESSRALTQYF.

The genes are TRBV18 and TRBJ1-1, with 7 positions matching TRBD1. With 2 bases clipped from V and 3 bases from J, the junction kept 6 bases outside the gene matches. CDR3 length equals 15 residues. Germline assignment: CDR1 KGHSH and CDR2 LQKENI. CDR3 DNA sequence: TGTGCCAGCTCACCAGGGGCAGGGGGACACACTGAAGCTTTCTTT. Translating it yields CASSPGAGGHTEAFF.

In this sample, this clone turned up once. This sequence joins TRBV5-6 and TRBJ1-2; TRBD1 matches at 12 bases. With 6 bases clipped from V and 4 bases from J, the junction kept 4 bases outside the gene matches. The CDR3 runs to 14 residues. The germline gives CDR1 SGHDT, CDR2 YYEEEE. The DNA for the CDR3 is TGTGCCAGCACCCCGGGACAGGGGGCCTATGGCTACACCTTC. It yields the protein CASTPGQGAYGYTF.

The CDR3 here is CASSLLSSGLTEAFF. CDR3 bases: TGTGCCAGCAGCTTACTCTCGTCGGGTTTGACTGAAGCTTTCTTT. The chain couples TRBV7-3 to TRBJ1-1; no firm D call. The V gene lost 2 bases and the J gene lost 5 bases, with 15 bases spanning the gap. The CDR3 spans 15 residues. CDR1 is SGHTA and CDR2 is FQGTGA in the germline V gene.